Following are 21 T cell receptor beta chains from one sample sequenced in a study of T cell responses to AZD1222 COVID-19 vaccine. TCRdb keeps only in-frame clones here, not all; method: immunoSEQ multiplex PCR. The data hold 80,000 to 100,000 clones, with around nine tenths observed a single time. The sample here was peripheral blood, taken on day 0 of AZD1222 vaccination. The receptors originated from an adult in good health.

The CDR3 DNA reads as TGTGCCTCGTTCAGGGGAGATGAGCAGTTCTTC. Its protein is CASFRGDEQFF. This chain links TRBV30 with TRBJ2-1, with a weak D call TRBD1 (6 bases). Germline CDR1 and CDR2: GTSNPN and SVGIG (reference sequence). The CDR3 sequence is 11 residues long. Trimming removed 7 bases at V and 8 bases at J, with 12 bases between.

This chain links TRBV19 with TRBJ1-2; perhaps TRBD1 as D (5 bases). The germline V gene encodes CDR1 LNHDA and CDR2 SQIVND (reference sequence). This CDR3 comprises 14 residues. The V and J ends lost 4 bases and 3 bases respectively, with 12 bases between them. The CDR3 bases are TGTGCCAGTAGTAAGACGACAGAATACTATGGCTACACCTTC. This encodes CASSKTTEYYGYTF.

This chain connects TRBV5-4 to TRBJ2-2; no clear D gene. The germline CDR1 and CDR2 sequences are SGHNT and YYREEE (reference sequence). V was shortened by 3 bases and J by 9 bases, with 18 bases between the two germline ends. The CDR3 covers 15 residues. The CDR3, as DNA: TGTGCCAGCAGCTCAAAGAATAGGCCGGGCAGGGAGCTGTTTTTT. As protein: CASSSKNRPGRELFF.

J is TRBJ1-2 and V is TRBV5-8; D uncertain. The CDR3 runs to 12 residues. V dropped 4 bases and J dropped 4 bases, with 8 bases sitting between them. CDR1 is SGHTS, CDR2 YDEGEE, per germline. The CDR3 is CASSRRIYGYTF. CDR3 sequence (DNA): TGTGCCAGCAGCCGACGGATCTATGGCTACACCTTC.

The chain carries TRBV6-5 and TRBJ2-5; D gene uncertain. V was clipped by 2 bases and J by 2 bases, with 9 bases between them. CDR1 MNHEY and CDR2 SVGAGI come from the germline V gene. The CDR3 contains 14 residues. CDR3 amino acids: CASSYARKQETQYF. In DNA, the CDR3 is TGTGCCAGCAGTTACGCCAGGAAACAAGAGACCCAGTACTTC.

Only a few counts were recorded for this clone. V usage is TRBV21-1 and J usage is TRBJ2-7; the listed D gene, TRBD1, was not tested against the DNA. TRBV21-1 is designated a pseudogene. This CDR3 is built from 14 residues. Written as DNA, the CDR3 is TGTGCCAGCAGCCCTAAGGACAGAACCTACGAGCAGTACTTC. Protein sequence: CASSPKDRTYEQYF.

This clone was recorded only once. The rearrangement joins TRBV29-1 to TRBJ2-1; TRBD2 matches 13 bases. CDR3 length: 15 residues. CDR1 is SQVTM, CDR2 ANQGSEA, per germline. The V segment lost 2 bases and the J segment 8 bases; nucleotides outside the gene matches: 6. CDR3 nucleotides: TGCAGCGTTGAAAGAGGACTAGCGGGGGAGGATGAGCAGTTCTTC. Translated, it gives CSVERGLAGEDEQFF.

The chain combines TRBV3-1 (or the pseudogene TRBV3-2) with TRBJ1-1; D remains ambiguous. The CDR3 is made up of 14 amino acids. Per the germline V gene, CDR1 is LGHDT and CDR2 is YNNKEL (reference sequence). V lost 2 bases and J 1 base, leaving 8 bases between the germline ends. The CDR3 DNA is TGTGCCAGCAGCCAAAGTGCGGGGAACACTGAAGCTTTCTTT. It yields the protein CASSQSAGNTEAFF.

This rearrangement joins TRBV19 to TRBJ1-1; perhaps TRBD1 as D (5 bases). CDR1 is LNHDA and CDR2 is SQIVND in the germline V gene (reference sequence). The CDR3 is made up of 15 amino acids. V was clipped by 6 bases and J by 2 bases, with 16 bases between them. The CDR3 nucleotides read TGTGCCAGTAGGCCGCAAGGGGTACTAAACACTGAAGCTTTCTTT. Its protein is CASRPQGVLNTEAFF.

The genes are TRBV19 and TRBJ1-1; D remains unclear. V shed 8 bases and J shed 0 bases, with 13 bases lying between them. This CDR3 has 14 amino acids. Germline V CDR1 and CDR2: LNHDA, SQIVND (reference sequence). The DNA for the CDR3 is TGTGCCAGTGCGAATGGGCAGTTGAACACTGAAGCTTTCTTT. Translating gives CASANGQLNTEAFF.

This clone occurred a few times. The rearrangement links TRBV4-1 to TRBJ1-6; D not resolved. Germline V gene data show CDR1 as MGHRA and CDR2 as YSYEKL. This CDR3 has 17 residues. V lost 1 base and J 8 bases, leaving 18 bases between the germline ends. CDR3 in amino acids: CASSQGFRVSWHSPLHF. The DNA for the CDR3 is TGCGCCAGCAGCCAAGGTTTTCGGGTGTCATGGCATTCACCCCTCCACTTT.

The chain employs TRBV5-6 and TRBJ2-7, with TRBD1 identical over 7 bases. The length of the CDR3 is 13 residues. V lost 4 bases to trimming and J lost 5 bases; unmatched junction nucleotides: 6. Germline loops: CDR1 SGHDT, CDR2 YYEEEE. The CDR3 DNA is TGTGCCAGCAGCCCGGGACAGCAAAACGAGCAGTACTTC. As protein: CASSPGQQNEQYF.

The chain joins TRBV6-5 to TRBJ1-6; no firm D call. Germline lookup yields CDR1 MNHEY and CDR2 SVGAGI. V was pared by 6 bases and J by 4 bases, with 10 bases between. The CDR3 runs 14 residues. The CDR3 coding sequence is TGTGCCAGCAGGTACGGGGATTATAATTCACCCCTCCACTTT. Translated, it gives CASRYGDYNSPLHF.

The chain carries TRBV19 and TRBJ1-5; possibly TRBD1 for D (5 bases). The germline V gene has CDR1 LNHDA and CDR2 SQIVND (reference sequence). V gave up 5 bases and J gave up 7 bases, with 21 bases separating them. This CDR3 has 16 residues. CDR3 bases: TGTGCCAGTAGTGTCCCCCTGGGGGGGGGAGGACAGCCCCAGCATTTT. This gives the protein CASSVPLGGGGQPQHF. Complete variable domain (other parts from reference TRBV19 and TRBJ1-5): DGGITQSPKYLFRKEGQNVTLSCEQNLNHDAMYWYRQDPGQGLRLIYYSQIVNDFQKGDIAEGYSVSREKKESFPLTVTSAQKNPTAFYLCASSVPLGGGGQPQHFGDGTRLSIL.

The chain combines TRBV11-2 with TRBJ2-7, with D perhaps matching TRBD1 or TRBD2 (6 bases each). Trimming pared 0 bases from V and 2 bases from J, leaving 14 bases between. This CDR3 is 16 amino acids long. Germline V CDR1 and CDR2: SGHAT, FQNNGV. The CDR3 reads CASSLEGGRGTYEQYF. The CDR3 DNA is TGTGCCAGCAGCTTAGAGGGGGGCAGGGGAACCTACGAGCAGTACTTC.

This rearrangement joins TRBV30 to TRBJ1-2; D possibly corresponds to TRBD1 (6 bases). Germline assignment: CDR1 GTSNPN and CDR2 SVGIG (reference sequence). V dropped 3 bases and J dropped 2 bases, with 13 bases sitting between them. The CDR3 totals 14 residues. CDR3 nucleotide sequence: TGTGCCTGGAGACCCCAGGGGAGCAACTATGGCTACACCTTC. It translates to CAWRPQGSNYGYTF.

The J gene is TRBJ2-7, the V gene TRBV7-2; the D gene is possibly TRBD2 (6 bases). Germline values: CDR1 SGHTA, CDR2 FQGNSA. The CDR3 covers 17 residues. V gave up 1 base and J gave up 1 base, with 17 bases separating them. The CDR3, as DNA: TGTGCCAGCAGCTTAGTGGAGGGACGGAAGTCTTCCTACGAGCAGTACTTC. This codes for CASSLVEGRKSSYEQYF.

This clone occurred once. CDR3 sequence (DNA): TGTGCCAGCAGCTTCGGTGTCCAGGGGGAAAATGAGCAGTTCTTC. This translates into CASSFGVQGENEQFF. The chain links TRBV11-3 to TRBJ2-1, with 7 bases that match TRBD1. The trim removed 3 bases at V and 7 bases at J, leaving 9 bases unmatched. The length of the CDR3 is 15 residues. Germline CDR1 is SGHNT and CDR2 is YENEEA.

The chain has TRBV6-1 and TRBJ2-3; D is possibly TRBD1 or TRBD2 (5 bases each). V dropped 7 bases and J dropped 4 bases, with 18 bases sitting between them. Germline values: CDR1 MNHNS, CDR2 SASEGT. There are 15 residues in the CDR3. CDR3 DNA sequence: TGTGCCAGCACCCCCACCGGGACCCGCGCAGATACGCAGTATTTT. Translated: CASTPTGTRADTQYF.

This chain joins TRBV6-1 and TRBJ1-5; the match to TRBD1 covers 9 bases. This CDR3 is built from 15 residues. Trimming removed 7 bases from V and 5 bases from J; junction bases left unmatched: 9. Per germline, CDR1 MNHNS and CDR2 SASEGT. The CDR3 bases are TGTGCCAGCATCGAGGACAGGGGAGGGGATCAGCCCCAGCATTTT. This translates into CASIEDRGGDQPQHF.

V and J are TRBV5-1 and TRBJ1-2, with D hard to call. The germline V gene has CDR1 SGHRS and CDR2 YFSETQ. The V end was cut by 4 bases, the J end by 3 bases, with 16 bases between. The CDR3 consists of 15 residues. CDR3 DNA sequence: TGCGCCAGCAGCCCCCCGGACGGAATCTACTATGGCTACACCTTC. Translated: CASSPPDGIYYGYTF.